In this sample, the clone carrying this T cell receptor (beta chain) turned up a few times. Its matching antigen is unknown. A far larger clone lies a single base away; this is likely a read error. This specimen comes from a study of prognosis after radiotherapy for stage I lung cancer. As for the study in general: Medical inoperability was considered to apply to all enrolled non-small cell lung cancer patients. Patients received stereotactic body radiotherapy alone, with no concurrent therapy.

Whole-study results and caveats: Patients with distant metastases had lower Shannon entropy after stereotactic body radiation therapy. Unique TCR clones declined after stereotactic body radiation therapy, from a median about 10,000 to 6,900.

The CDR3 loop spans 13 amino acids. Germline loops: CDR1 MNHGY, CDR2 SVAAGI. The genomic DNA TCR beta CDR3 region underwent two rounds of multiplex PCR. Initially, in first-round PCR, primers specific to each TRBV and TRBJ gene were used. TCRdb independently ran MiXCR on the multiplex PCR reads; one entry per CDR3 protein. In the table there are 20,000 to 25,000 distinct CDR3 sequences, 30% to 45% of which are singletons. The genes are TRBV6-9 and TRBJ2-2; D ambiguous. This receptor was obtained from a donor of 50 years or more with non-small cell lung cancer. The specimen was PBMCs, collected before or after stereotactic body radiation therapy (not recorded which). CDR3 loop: CASSYRNAGELFF. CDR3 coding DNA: TGTGCCAGCAGTTACAGGAACGCCGGGGAGCTGTTTTTT.